This T cell receptor (beta chain) is from a study of long-term antiretroviral therapy in people with HIV. Study details: When the earliest samples were collected, ART was typically delayed until CD4 counts fell. Study-level findings and limits: Repertoires looked antigen-experienced, with only a slight naive shift after ART. Before ART, certain clones expanded, and these dominated the repertoire at all time points.

The assay used was immunoSEQ (version v3.0), run at survey level. Assay: immunoSEQ multiplex PCR; the TCRdb copy retains only in-frame clones and omits some. The table records 20,000 to 25,000 clones, approximately 86% of them present only once. The CDR3 runs to 16 residues. Trimming took 7 bases from V and 8 from J; bases not matched to a gene: 17. Germline CDR1 reads SEHNR; CDR2 reads FQNEAQ (reference sequence). On this clone: What it binds is unknown.

This clonotype originated in a man between 35 and 55 years old with HIV. This chain links TRBV7-9 with TRBJ1-1, with 9 positions matching TRBD1. The source was unsorted PBMCs, collected 2.4 years after starting antiretroviral therapy. The CDR3 loop reads CASKSNPEGTGQEAFF. CDR3 nucleotides: TGTGCCAGCAAATCGAACCCGGAGGGGACAGGGCAGGAAGCTTTCTTT.